One and the same sample provided the 25 T cell receptor beta chains below, sequenced in a study of blood T cell repertoires in COVID-19. The repertoire was sequenced with immunoSEQ multiplex PCR; TCRdb's copy has only in-frame clones and lacks some. The data show a few hundred thousand clones, over 75% seen once. The sample consisted of peripheral blood. The receptor source for this set is a woman in her forties or fifties with acute or convalescent COVID-19.

This rearrangement joins TRBV19 to TRBJ1-5; 7 bases line up with TRBD1. This CDR3 is built from 15 residues. CDR1 LNHDA and CDR2 SQIVND come from the germline V gene (reference sequence). Unmatched junction bases numbered 6, after V lost 7 bases and J lost 0 bases. Written as DNA, the CDR3 is TGTGCCAGTATCTTGACAGGGATTAGCAATCAGCCCCAGCATTTT. This encodes CASILTGISNQPQHF. The variable domain in full, completed from reference TRBV19 and TRBJ1-5, reads DGGITQSPKYLFRKEGQNVTLSCEQNLNHDAMYWYRQDPGQGLRLIYYSQIVNDFQKGDIAEGYSVSREKKESFPLTVTSAQKNPTAFYLCASILTGISNQPQHFGDGTRLSIL.

This clone was recorded once. The rearrangement joins TRBV5-1 to TRBJ2-2, with a weak D call TRBD1 (5 bases). V was pared by 3 bases and J by 6 bases, with 18 bases between. The CDR3 length is 16 residues. Germline-derived CDR1 and CDR2 are SGHRS and YFSETQ. The CDR3 region is CASSSEAGSFSGELFF. CDR3 in DNA: TGCGCCAGCAGCTCAGAAGCAGGGTCCTTCTCCGGGGAGCTGTTTTTT.

The V gene is TRBV27, the J gene TRBJ2-5; tentative D call: TRBD2 (6 bases). From germline, CDR1 is MNHEY and CDR2 SMNVEV (reference sequence). The CDR3 has 14 residues. The V and J ends lost 6 bases and 1 base respectively, with 12 bases between them. The CDR3 DNA is TGTGCCAGCAGCTTAGCGGCGACCCAAGAGACCCAGTACTTC. This translates into CASSLAATQETQYF.

The chain is built from TRBV15 and TRBJ2-3; D remains ambiguous. The length of the CDR3 is 13 residues. V lost 3 bases and J 6 bases, leaving 10 bases between the germline ends. Germline loops: CDR1 LNHNV, CDR2 YYDKDF (reference sequence). The CDR3 DNA reads as TGTGCCACCAGCAGGTCCTTCGGGGATACGCAGTATTTT. Translating it yields CATSRSFGDTQYF.

The chain uses TRBV5-1 and TRBJ2-1; D unclear. The CDR3 totals 14 residues. Trimming took 0 bases from V and 5 from J, leaving 9 bases between them. CDR1 and CDR2 from the germline V gene are SGHRS and YFSETQ. The CDR3: CASSLEPNNNEQFF. For the CDR3, the DNA is TGCGCCAGCAGCTTGGAGCCTAATAACAATGAGCAGTTCTTC.

The chain employs TRBV18 and TRBJ1-4, with 7 bases matching TRBD1. The CDR3 extends over 16 amino acids. The V and J ends lost 4 bases and 7 bases, in that order; junction bases with no gene match: 12. CDR1 and CDR2 (germline): KGHSH, LQKENI. Written as DNA, the CDR3 is TGTGCCAGCTCACTACTACGGACAGGTTATGGTGAAAAACTGTTTTTT. This sequence encodes CASSLLRTGYGEKLFF. The variable domain in full, completed from reference TRBV18 and TRBJ1-4, reads NAGVMQNPRHLVRRRGQEARLRCSPMKGHSHVYWYRQLPEEGLKFMVYLQKENIIDESGMPKERFSAEFPKEGPSILRIQQVVRGDSAAYFCASSLLRTGYGEKLFFGSGTQLSVL.

V is TRBV23-1 and J is TRBJ2-7; 10 bases are a match to TRBD2. TRBV23-1 is labeled an ORF, and its function is uncertain. With 4 bases clipped from V and 7 bases from J, the junction kept 22 bases outside the gene matches. The CDR3 contains 19 residues. In nucleotides, the CDR3 is TGCGCCAGCAGTCCCACCCGGGCTATCCTAGCGGGAGTCTCCTGGGAGCAGTACTTC. Protein product: CASSPTRAILAGVSWEQYF.

This clone came up once. J is TRBJ1-1 and V is TRBV28; no definite D call. The V gene's germline CDR1 is MDHEN and CDR2 SYDVKM. Trimming left V 8 bases short and J 1 base short, with 14 bases between. The CDR3 runs to 14 residues. Here the CDR3 reads CASLRPPGNTEAFF. CDR3 in DNA: TGTGCCAGCCTCCGCCCCCCAGGGAACACTGAAGCTTTCTTT.

This rearrangement joins TRBV14 to TRBJ2-2, with D perhaps TRBD2 (5 bases). The CDR3 spans 16 residues. Trimming shortened V by 0 bases and J by 4 bases, and 12 bases separated the two germline ends. CDR1 and CDR2 (germline): SGHDN, FVKESK. CDR3 nucleotide sequence: TGTGCCAGCAGCCAAGACCCGGGGTGGGGCACCGGGGAGCTGTTTTTT. Its protein product is CASSQDPGWGTGELFF.

The CDR3 DNA is TGTGCCAGCCGGTGGGCTGGCTCTGGAAACACCATATATTTT. Translated, it gives CASRWAGSGNTIYF. This sequence joins TRBV6-5 and TRBJ1-3; D is unclear. The germline V gene encodes CDR1 MNHEY and CDR2 SVGAGI. V shed 8 bases and J shed 0 bases, with 11 bases lying between them. The CDR3 runs 14 residues.

The chain is built from TRBV6-4 and TRBJ2-1, with 11 bases fitting TRBD2. The CDR3 extends over 15 amino acids. The ends lost 10 bases at V and 9 bases at J; junction bases unmatched: 14. Germline assignment: CDR1 MRHNA and CDR2 SNTAGT. CDR3 nucleotides: TGTGCCACCGCTATAATAGCGGGAGGGTCGGGTGAGCAGTTCTTC. Its protein is CATAIIAGGSGEQFF.

This sequence joins TRBV6-5 and TRBJ1-1; the D gene is possibly TRBD1 (6 bases). The CDR3 is 14 residues long. The V end was cut by 4 bases, the J end by 3 bases, with 12 bases between. The V gene's germline CDR1 is MNHEY and CDR2 SVGAGI. The CDR3 DNA is TGTGCCAGCAGTTTTGACAGGACGTACACTGAAGCTTTCTTT. Translating it yields CASSFDRTYTEAFF.

V is TRBV27 and J is TRBJ1-5; D unclear. The CDR3 contains 13 residues. V lost 3 bases and J 9 bases, leaving 12 bases between the germline ends. Germline V CDR1 and CDR2: MNHEY, SMNVEV (reference sequence). The CDR3 DNA is TGTGCCAGCAGTTTTGGTCATTTCGGGCCCCAGCATTTT. It encodes CASSFGHFGPQHF.

J is TRBJ1-1 and V is TRBV12-3 or TRBV12-4; D is ambiguous. This CDR3 comprises 13 residues. The V gene lost 2 bases and the J gene lost 8 bases, with 12 bases spanning the gap. The CDR3 sequence is CASSLFRGVEAFF. Here the CDR3 DNA reads TGTGCCAGCAGTTTATTTCGGGGTGTGGAAGCTTTCTTT.

About this clone: This specimen includes other DNA sequences encoding the same CDR3. The V and J genes are TRBV14 and TRBJ2-3; no clear D gene. The CDR3 runs to 13 residues. The V end was cut by 0 bases, the J end by 3 bases, with 4 bases between. Germline V lookup: CDR1 SGHDN, CDR2 FVKESK. The CDR3 DNA reads as TGTGCCAGCAGCCAAGAGTTAACAGATACGCAGTATTTT. Its translation is CASSQELTDTQYF.

This clone was seen just once. J is TRBJ2-3 and V is TRBV5-1; tentatively, D is TRBD1 (6 bases). CDR1 SGHRS and CDR2 YFSETQ come from the germline V gene. There are 14 residues in the CDR3. V was trimmed by 3 bases and J by 6 bases, leaving 14 bases between them. CDR3 DNA: TGCGCCAGCAGCTCCGGACAGCGCGCTGATACGCAGTATTTT. Its translation: CASSSGQRADTQYF.

The V and J genes are TRBV2 and TRBJ2-7, with a tentative D call TRBD1 (5 bases). The germline V gene encodes CDR1 SNHLY and CDR2 FYNNEI. V was shortened by 3 bases and J by 6 bases, with 9 bases between the two germline ends. This CDR3 contains 12 residues. The CDR3 loop is CASSDRAREQYF. CDR3 bases: TGTGCCAGCAGTGACAGGGCGCGCGAGCAGTACTTC.

This rearrangement joins TRBV28 to TRBJ2-7; TRBD2 matches 8 bases. The CDR3 runs 13 residues. The V gene's germline CDR1 is MDHEN and CDR2 SYDVKM. The ends lost 5 bases at V and 7 bases at J; junction bases unmatched: 7. CDR3 DNA: TGTGCCAGCAGTCAAGGGACTAGAAGAGAGCAGTACTTC. As protein: CASSQGTRREQYF. The variable domain in full, completed from reference TRBV28 and TRBJ2-7, reads DVKVTQSSRYLVKRTGEKVFLECVQDMDHENMFWYRQDPGLGLRLIYFSYDVKMKEKGDIPEGYSVSREKKERFSLILESASTNQTSMYLCASSQGTRREQYFGPGTRLTVT.

V gene TRBV9 combines with J gene TRBJ2-3, with TRBD2 matching over 7 bases. V trimming: 1 base; J trimming: 1 base; junction bases outside the gene matches: 6. The germline CDR1 and CDR2 sequences are SGDLS and YYNGEE. The CDR3 is 16 residues long. The CDR3 loop reads CASSVTREGRTDTQYF. The CDR3 nucleotides read TGTGCCAGCAGCGTAACGAGGGAGGGACGCACAGATACGCAGTATTTT.

The chain combines TRBV28 with TRBJ1-2, with D possibly being TRBD1 (6 bases). CDR1 is MDHEN and CDR2 is SYDVKM in the germline V gene. The V end lost 3 bases, the J end lost 4 bases, and 15 bases lay between the germline ends. This CDR3 is built from 15 residues. DNA of the CDR3: TGTGCCAGCAGTTTGGGGCGGGGGGCCATCTATGGCTACACCTTC. This encodes CASSLGRGAIYGYTF.

The chain couples TRBV24-1 to TRBJ2-1, with 11 bases lining up with TRBD1. The ends lost 0 bases at V and 8 bases at J; junction bases unmatched: 5. Germline-derived CDR1 and CDR2 are KGHDR and SFDVKD. This CDR3 has 16 amino acids. This CDR3 is CATSDLLGTGGHEQFF. In DNA, the CDR3 is TGTGCCACCAGTGATTTGCTCGGGACAGGGGGGCATGAGCAGTTCTTC.

The V call is TRBV19, the J call TRBJ1-5; no definite D call. The CDR3 covers 13 residues. In germline, CDR1 is LNHDA, CDR2 SQIVND (reference sequence). The V end lost 5 bases, the J end lost 6 bases, and 11 bases lay between the germline ends. CDR3 sequence: CASSSSGVQPQHF. The CDR3 DNA sequence: TGTGCCAGTAGTTCGAGTGGTGTTCAGCCCCAGCATTTT.

V and J are TRBV5-3 and TRBJ2-1, with 15 bases matching TRBD2. TRBV5-3 is identified as an open reading frame with a role that is uncertain. This CDR3 comprises 16 residues. The ends lost 4 bases at V and 5 bases at J; junction bases unmatched: 4. CDR3 coding DNA: TGTGCCAGAAGCGAGCGGACTAGCGGGAGGGACAATGAGCAGTTCTTC. Residues: CARSERTSGRDNEQFF.

The chain combines TRBV9 with TRBJ2-1; TRBD1 aligns across 7 bases. V trimming: 4 bases; J trimming: 2 bases; junction bases outside the gene matches: 9. The CDR3 covers 16 residues. Germline V gene sequence: CDR1 SGDLS, CDR2 YYNGEE. The CDR3 nucleotides are TGTGCCAGCAGCCTCCGACAGGGTAAGGCCTACAATGAGCAGTTCTTC. Translation gives CASSLRQGKAYNEQFF. Variable domain in full (rest from reference TRBV9 and TRBJ2-1): DSGVTQTPKHLITATGQRVTLRCSPRSGDLSVYWYQQSLDQGLQFLIQYYNGEERAKGNILERFSAQQFPDLHSELNLSSLELGDSALYFCASSLRQGKAYNEQFFGPGTRLTVL.

This clone is a singleton in its sample. The rearrangement links TRBV11-2 to TRBJ2-3; tentative D call: TRBD2 (7 bases). In germline, CDR1 is SGHAT, CDR2 FQNNGV. The CDR3 length is 16 residues. The V gene lost 1 base and the J gene lost 3 bases, with 14 bases spanning the gap. CDR3 DNA sequence: TGTGCCAGCAGCTTAGTAGGGGGGGCGTTTACAGATACGCAGTATTTT. This translates into CASSLVGGAFTDTQYF.